This is a list of T cell receptor beta chains from one sample in a study of blood T cell repertoires in COVID-19. The method was immunoSEQ multiplex PCR; TCRdb's version includes in-frame clones alone and lacks a portion of them. The sample yields about 210,000 clones, around 86% seen once. Source material: peripheral blood. These receptors were taken from a man in his fifties or sixties with acute or convalescent COVID-19. Each CDR3 is given with its conserved first and last residue. D genes are given only for firm matches. Where a row states a size, it is once, few, many or the class of an expanded clone; other rows omit it.

TRBJ1-1,.,TRBV7-2,TRBD1,TGTGCCAGCAGCTCACAGGGGGGAAACACTGAAGCTTTCTTT,CASSSQGGNTEAFF
TRBJ2-3,.,TRBV20-1,.,TGCAGTGCTAGTAGCACCCCGGGGCAGTATTTT,CSASSTPGQYF
TRBJ1-2,.,TRBV30,.,TGTGCCTGGAGTGCCCAGGGTTATGGCTACACCTTC,CAWSAQGYGYTF
TRBJ1-2,few,TRBV19,.,TGTGCCAGTAGTATGGGCAGGGCCCTCGACTACACCTTC,CASSMGRALDYTF
TRBJ2-7,.,TRBV24-1,TRBD1,TGTGCCACCAGTGATGGACAGGGGTACGAGCAGTACTTC,CATSDGQGYEQYF
TRBJ1-1,.,TRBV27,.,TGTGCCAGCAGTCCCCAGACAGGCCCGAACACTGAAGCTTTCTTT,CASSPQTGPNTEAFF
TRBJ2-3,.,TRBV7-2,.,TGTGCCAGCAGCTTAACTGGGGGCCTCATGATCACAGATACGCAGTATTTT,CASSLTGGLMITDTQYF
TRBJ2-5,once,TRBV5-1,TRBD1,TGCGCCAGCAGCTTGGGGACAGGGGAGACCCAGTACTTC,CASSLGTGETQYF
TRBJ2-7,.,TRBV5-4,TRBD1,TGTGCCAGCAGCGCGGACAGGGTCCACGAGCAGTACTTC,CASSADRVHEQYF
TRBJ1-2,many,TRBV4-2,.,TGTGCCAGCAGCCAAGAGGACAGAAAAAACTATGGCTACACCTTC,CASSQEDRKNYGYTF
TRBJ1-5,many,TRBV7-2,.,TGTGCCAGCAGCTCCCAGGGTAGCAATCAGCCCCAGCATTTT,CASSSQGSNQPQHF
TRBJ1-1,.,TRBV5-1,TRBD1,TGCGCCAGCAGCCCAACCCGACAGGGCCTCACTGAAGCTTTCTTT,CASSPTRQGLTEAFF
TRBJ1-5,.,TRBV2,TRBD1,TGTGCCAGCAGCGGGGGGACAGGGGGGGTTCGTCAGCCCCAGCATTTT,CASSGGTGGVRQPQHF
TRBJ1-2,.,TRBV29-1,TRBD1,TGCAGCGTTGTGCGACAGGGAGCTAACTATGGCTACACCTTC,CSVVRQGANYGYTF
TRBJ1-2,.,TRBV15,.,TGTGCCACCAGCAGTCGCGGGAGGGATTCCGGGTATGGCTACACCTTC,CATSSRGRDSGYGYTF
TRBJ1-2,.,TRBV6-5,.,TGTGCCAGCAGTTCTTCTGTTGGCTACACCTTC,CASSSSVGYTF
TRBJ1-6,.,TRBV28,.,TGTGCCAGCAGTTCGGGGGGACAAATAAATTCACCCCTCCACTTT,CASSSGGQINSPLHF
TRBJ2-5,.,TRBV3-1/TRBV3-2,TRBD2,TGTGCCAGCAGCCAATTATCAGCGGGGGGCACCCATTGGACCCAGTACTTC,CASSQLSAGGTHWTQYF
TRBJ2-1,.,TRBV7-9,.,TGTGCCAGCAGCTTAGGGACAGAAAATCTGGGGCAGTTCTTC,CASSLGTENLGQFF
TRBJ1-5,.,TRBV20-1,TRBD1,TGCAGTGCTAGTAGGGACAGGGGGAACAGTTGGGGTCAGCCCCAGCATTTT,CSASRDRGNSWGQPQHF
TRBJ1-5,.,TRBV12-3/TRBV12-4,.,TGTGCCAGCAGTCTAGCCGGGGATCAGCCCCAGCATTTT,CASSLAGDQPQHF
TRBJ2-7,.,TRBV7-2,.,TGTGCCAGCAGCAAGACAGTGGCGAGTTCCTACGAGCAGTACTTC,CASSKTVASSYEQYF
TRBJ2-5,few,TRBV29-1,TRBD2,TGCAGCGTTGGGGGAGGGGCTGAGACCCAGTACTTC,CSVGGGAETQYF
TRBJ1-2,.,TRBV7-3,.,TGTGCCAGCAGCCACGACAGGCTTCACACCTTC,CASSHDRLHTF
TRBJ2-7,.,TRBV13,.,TGTGCCAGCAGCTTAACGCGAACCCGGTCCTACGAGCAGTACTTC,CASSLTRTRSYEQYF
TRBJ2-3,.,TRBV7-3,TRBD2,TGTGCCAGCAGTCACTGGGCTCGCGGCGGGGGGCCGAATGCAGATACGCAGTATTTT,CASSHWARGGGPNADTQYF
TRBJ1-5,.,TRBV6-5,.,TGTGCCAGCAAGTCGGGGAATCAGCCCCAGCATTTT,CASKSGNQPQHF
TRBJ2-3,.,TRBV21-1,.,TGTGCCAGCAGTTGGGGGACTAGCGATACGCAGTATTTT,CASSWGTSDTQYF
TRBJ2-3,.,TRBV6-5,TRBD2,TGTGCCAGCTCCAGACTAGCGGGGAGCACAGATACGCAGTATTTT,CASSRLAGSTDTQYF
TRBJ1-2,.,TRBV5-1,TRBD1,TGCGCCAGCAGCGCCGGGACAGCCGCGGAGGGCTACACCTTC,CASSAGTAAEGYTF
TRBJ2-7,.,TRBV9,TRBD2,TGTGCCAGCAGCCCGCGGGGGGCTTTGTACGAGCAGTACTTC,CASSPRGALYEQYF
TRBJ2-1,.,TRBV19,TRBD2,TGTGCCAGTAGTATGACTAGCGGGGGTAGCAATGAGCAGTTCTTC,CASSMTSGGSNEQFF
TRBJ2-7,.,TRBV6-6,.,TGTGCCAGCAGTACCACCGGGACACCTACCTACGAGCAGTACTTC,CASSTTGTPTYEQYF
TRBJ2-6,.,TRBV19,.,TGTGCCAGTACCTCGGACGGGAGCTCTGGGGCCAACGTCCTGACTTTC,CASTSDGSSGANVLTF